This T cell receptor beta chain appears in the sequencing data of a study of shared clonotypes between healthy human individuals. Germline CDR1 and CDR2: MNHEY and SVGAGI. CDR3 length: 14 amino acids. V was clipped by 6 bases and J by 2 bases, with 14 bases between them. Researchers ran the assay at a deep level. Generated by immunoSEQ multiplex PCR, the TCRdb table keeps only in-frame clones and is missing some. The sample holds around 440,000 clones; roughly three quarters are singletons and the top ten take 9.5% to 15%. The rearrangement links TRBV6-5 to TRBJ2-7, with unresolved D. The sequenced sample was PBMCs. The clonotype was recovered from a woman in her thirties or forties in good health. Some clones in this sample may be carry-over from other donors' samples. The CDR3 spells CASSAFSATYEQYF. CDR3 sequence (DNA): TGTGCCAGCAGCGCCTTCTCCGCAACCTACGAGCAGTACTTC.